The following is a T cell receptor (beta chain) sequence with its context. Using immunoSEQ multiplex PCR, the repertoire was profiled, and TCRdb retains in-frame clones only, with some absent. This table holds around 61,000 clones, 83% found once. Unstimulated regulatory T cells (CD4+CD25+CD127-), CD4+CD25- non-regulatory cells, CD4 and CD8 cells were FACS-sorted from thawed PBMCs. This CDR3 region has 15 residues. CDR1 and CDR2 from the germline V gene are MNHEY and SVGAGI. V lost 5 bases, J lost 2 bases, and 15 bases lay in between. This specimen belongs to a study of Tregs in tolerant kidney transplant recipients.

The chain links TRBV6-5 to TRBJ2-5; D unclear. This receptor was identified in a human donor in good health. Sequenced material: CD4+ T cells from blood. The CDR3 loop reads CASSRMGRPQETQYF. CDR3 in DNA: TGTGCCAGCAGTCGGATGGGCCGGCCACAAGAGACCCAGTACTTC.